Included here is one T cell receptor beta chain sequence, with context. Its target antigen remains unknown. Base quality data are lacking; no much larger clone is found one base away. Each PCR received spiked-in synthetic TCR analog templates so that absolute template abundance could be estimated from read counts. TCRbeta CDR3 regions were amplified from genomic DNA with bias-controlled V and J gene primers using the immunoSEQ assay. Rearranged TCRbeta segments were sequenced at approximately 20X coverage. In the paper's pipeline: Sequencing errors were corrected by clustering and CDR3s were annotated against IMGT to assign V, D and J genes. Downstream analyses used only productive TCRbeta rearrangements, leaving out any out-of-frame or stop-codon sequences. Clonality was calculated as one minus the Shannon entropy normalized by the log of the number of unique productive sequences. Clones differing between time points or between blood and tumor were identified by Fisher's exact test with Benjamini-Hochberg correction at adjusted p below 0.01. TCRdb carries this immuneACCESS record with in-frame sequences only. Its versions omit some clonotypes, under half of them owing to an unresolved V gene in the studies checked, with the rest unexplained. V and J calls and clone size are given by that table; D and trimming were obtained from the DNA. The sample yields more than 50,000 clones; 82% were counted once. The leading ten clones occupy about 4.5% of the sample.

Reading the germline V gene gives CDR1 SGHAT and CDR2 FQNNGV. Inclusive of the bounding cysteine and phenylalanine, the CDR3 is 13 residues long. The DNA shown is the 39-base CDR3, in frame from base 1. Relative to germline, V is 5 bases shorter and J is 2 bases shorter, with 9 bases between their ends. The cohort included roughly 30 patients with locally advanced or metastatic urothelial carcinoma who were treated at Memorial Sloan Kettering on a trial protocol. Peripheral blood mononuclear cells were collected pretreatment and during treatment, with between 1 and 8 total time points obtained per patient. The Qiagen DNeasy Blood extraction kit was used to purify genomic DNA from total PBMCs and tumor samples. PBMCs were collected pretreatment and during treatment, and were isolated and stored as previously described. The data belong to a study of PD-L1 blockade in urothelial cancer (dated by TCRdb to 2015 to 2018). Looking at the study overall: Every patient began therapy at some point between 2013 and 2015 and was given atezolizumab 1,200 mg intravenously every 3 weeks. About 90% of the roughly 29 patients were males with bladder-origin urothelial cancer, and 18 of 29 reported a prior smoking history. Patients had an ECOG performance status of 0 or 1 and had received between 0 and 3 prior chemotherapy regimens. Blood samples were analyzed at two time points: 3 weeks after treatment start (second dose) and 6 weeks after treatment start. Blood samples gave a median of 141,255 T cells and 88,000 or so unique TCRs, with a median clonality of around 0.074. Somatic, immune and clinical correlates of response to PD-L1 blockade with atezolizumab in urothelial cancer were the focus of an exploratory multi-omic analysis. Pretreatment tumor samples and matched peripheral blood, collected serially before and after atezolizumab treatment, underwent TCR sequencing. Progression-free survival longer than 6 months counted as durable clinical benefit, and TCR features were additionally tested against both progression-free and overall survival. In the same patients, pretreatment tumors underwent whole exome sequencing and RNA sequencing in addition to TCR sequencing. About 10 patients achieved durable clinical benefit and about 22 did not. Pretreatment blood TCR-seq was available for under 35 patients, at least one posttreatment blood collection was obtained for some 24 patients, and tumor TCR-seq was available for some 24 patients.

General findings and caveats noted by the study authors: At 3 weeks after the start of treatment, tumor-associated TCR clones in peripheral blood had expanded more in patients with durable benefit (n ≈ 20, p = 0.022). Because the sample size was small (n of about 31) and many of the analyses were exploratory, the results are meant to be hypothesis-generating. Improved progression-free and overall survival was found to be associated with pretreatment peripheral blood TCR clonality below the median.

The sequenced sample was PBMCs, obtained around atezolizumab (anti-PD-L1) treatment. This TCR was sampled from a man in his 70s with urothelial cancer. The chain was built from TRBV11-2 and TRBJ2-5; the D segment could be TRBD2, given 5 matching bases. Here is the DNA: TGTGCCAGCAGCGGCGGGTCTCAAGAGACCCAGTACTTC. It translates to CASSGGSQETQYF.